Sequencing of this T cell receptor beta chain was carried out in a study of blood T cell repertoires in COVID-19. V shed 0 bases and J 4 bases; nucleotides not matched to a gene: 11. The V gene's germline CDR1 is MGHRA and CDR2 YSYEKL. There are 17 residues in the CDR3. The protocol was immunoSEQ multiplex PCR, while the TCRdb copy is restricted to in-frame clones and leaves out a portion. The repertoire has 100,000 to 120,000 clones, about 80% of them found once; the top ten carry approximately 19%. This chain links TRBV4-1 with TRBJ2-5, with 7 bases lining up with TRBD1. This sequence originates from a woman aged 70 to 79 with acute or convalescent COVID-19. The specimen was peripheral blood. CDR3 in DNA: TGCGCCAGCAGCCAAGATTTAGTGCGACAGGGAGTAGAGACCCAGTACTTC. As protein: CASSQDLVRQGVETQYF.